The 8 T cell receptor beta chains below all came from one sample that was sequenced in a study of beta chain features in type 1 diabetes. As every portion of the isolated RNA was reverse transcribed, the sequencing read expressed TCRB transcripts. Generated by immunoSEQ multiplex PCR, the TCRdb table keeps only in-frame clones and is missing some. The data hold fewer than 400,000 clones, with 7.5% to 9% observed a single time. Sequenced sample: central memory CD4+ T cells from blood. The receptor source for this set is a woman aged 18-29 years in good health.

This clone was detected only a few times. The chain joins TRBV4-2 to TRBJ2-5; no firm D call. The J call may be mistaken, given a closer DNA end match to TRBJ2-7. In germline, CDR1 is LGHNA, CDR2 YNFKEQ. The CDR3 is 13 residues long. CDR3 in DNA: TGTGCCAGCAGCCAATCTTACCCGTACGAGCAGTACTTC. Residues: CASSQSYPYEQYF.

There are many counts of this clone. The V call is TRBV2, the J call TRBJ1-3, with D tentatively TRBD1 (5 bases). Germline values: CDR1 SNHLY, CDR2 FYNNEI. This CDR3 is built from 14 residues. The V gene lost 2 bases and the J gene lost 4 bases, with 9 bases spanning the gap. The DNA of the CDR3 is TGTGCCAGCAGTGAACACCAGGGAGGAAACACCATATATTTT. The encoded protein is CASSEHQGGNTIYF.

V is TRBV5-6 and J is TRBJ2-3; D remains ambiguous. Germline values: CDR1 SGHDT, CDR2 YYEEEE. The ends were cut back, 0 bases at V and 6 bases at J, with 11 bases in the middle. CDR3 length equals 14 residues. For the CDR3, the DNA is TGTGCCAGCAGCTTGGACTCGCCTGGGGATACGCAGTATTTT. This translates into CASSLDSPGDTQYF.

Details on this clone: A read error may produce the germline difference seen at one junction end. J is TRBJ2-3 and V is TRBV7-2; 12 bases fit TRBD2. This CDR3 is 17 amino acids long. Germline V gives CDR1 SGHTA, CDR2 FQGNSA. The chain's CDR3 is CASSQRPGLAGTDTQYF. CDR3 DNA: TGTGCCAGCAGTCAACGGCCGGGACTAGCGGGCACGGATACGCAGTATTTT.

This clone was observed a handful of times. The J gene is TRBJ2-3, the V gene TRBV7-9; 11 bases line up with TRBD2. The CDR3 spans 13 residues. Germline trimming cut 5 bases from V and 5 bases from J; bases unmatched to any gene: 0. CDR1 is SEHNR, CDR2 FQNEAQ, per germline (reference sequence). For the CDR3, the DNA is TGTGCCAGCAGCGGACTAGCGGGAGATACGCAGTATTTT. Protein product: CASSGLAGDTQYF.

Worth noting for this clone: Its ends do not fully match the called genes, so a read error is possible. The rearrangement links TRBV7-8 to TRBJ2-1; 8 bases are shared with TRBD2. CDR1 SGHVS and CDR2 FQNEAQ come from the germline V gene. The CDR3 totals 13 residues. The chain's CDR3 is CASRGTRSNKQFF. DNA of the CDR3: TGTGCCAGCAGGGGGACTAGAAGCAATAAGCAGTTCTTC.

The rearrangement links TRBV7-9 to TRBJ2-3; D not certain. The CDR3 has 13 residues. Trimming took 5 bases from V and 4 from J, leaving 10 bases between them. Germline V gives CDR1 SEHNR, CDR2 FQNEAQ (reference sequence). The CDR3 DNA sequence: TGTGCCAGCAGCCAAGGGCTTGCAGATACGCAGTATTTT. Its protein is CASSQGLADTQYF.

This clone was detected a few times. This sequence joins TRBV2 and TRBJ2-7; 12 nucleotides agree with TRBD2. Germline V gene sequence: CDR1 SNHLY, CDR2 FYNNEI. The J segment lost 8 bases and the V segment lost 4 bases, leaving 9 bases of the junction unmatched. The CDR3 sequence is 15 residues long. CDR3 in amino acids: CASSAVTSGSFQQYF. CDR3 in DNA: TGTGCCAGCAGTGCAGTGACTAGCGGGAGCTTCCAGCAGTACTTC.